These 13 T cell receptor beta chains were sequenced from one sample in a study of shared clonotypes between healthy human individuals. Produced via immunoSEQ multiplex PCR; TCRdb's table is partial and in-frame only. The sample holds more than 2,000,000 clones; approximately 93% are singletons and the top ten take about 0.39%. The sequenced sample was naive CD4+ T cells from PBMCs. The subset was: CD45RA+ positively selected. All receptors derive from a young man in good health. Some clones in this sample may be carry-over from other donors' samples.

The J gene is TRBJ2-1, the V gene TRBV6-1; 7 bases match TRBD2. This CDR3 contains 15 residues. Germline trimming cut 1 base from V and 6 bases from J; bases unmatched to any gene: 6. Germline assignment: CDR1 MNHNS and CDR2 SASEGT. The chain's CDR3 is CASSEGAAGVNEQFF. The DNA of the CDR3 is TGTGCCAGCAGTGAAGGAGCGGCGGGAGTCAATGAGCAGTTCTTC.

The chain joins TRBV6-6 to TRBJ1-2, with unresolved D. The germline V gene has CDR1 MNHNY and CDR2 SVGAGI (reference sequence). Trimming took 7 bases from V and 0 from J, leaving 18 bases between them. This CDR3 has 16 residues. Written as DNA, the CDR3 is TGTGCCAGCACCTCACCAACATCGACACCTAACTATGGCTACACCTTC. It translates to CASTSPTSTPNYGYTF.

This clone was counted once. The chain couples TRBV7-3 to TRBJ1-1; D possibly corresponds to TRBD1 (6 bases). The V and J ends lost 2 bases and 2 bases respectively, with 12 bases between them. CDR3 size: 15 residues. In germline, CDR1 is SGHTA, CDR2 FQGTGA. The CDR3 bases are TGTGCCAGCAGCTTATCGGGGGCAGCCAACACTGAAGCTTTCTTT. This sequence encodes CASSLSGAANTEAFF.

This sequence joins TRBV7-2 and TRBJ2-7, with 9 bases fitting TRBD2. CDR1 is SGHTA, CDR2 FQGNSA, per germline. V lost 5 bases, J lost 2 bases, and 13 bases stayed unmatched. This CDR3 spans 17 amino acids. The CDR3 loop reads CASSLYGRRTSAYEQYF. The DNA for the CDR3 is TGTGCCAGCAGCCTTTACGGTCGGAGGACTAGCGCCTACGAGCAGTACTTC.

Here the CDR3 DNA reads TGCGCCAGCAGCTTGAACAACCGGAACACCGGGGAGCTGTTTTTT. Amino acid sequence: CASSLNNRNTGELFF. J is TRBJ2-2 and V is TRBV5-1; D call uncertain. CDR3 length equals 15 residues. Germline V gene data show CDR1 as SGHRS and CDR2 as YFSETQ. Trimming took off 1 base at V and 1 base at J, with 8 bases between the two ends.

This rearrangement joins TRBV2 to TRBJ1-5, with 8 bases aligning to TRBD1. CDR1 and CDR2 from the germline V gene are SNHLY and FYNNEI. With V trimmed by 3 bases and J by 8 bases, 3 bases remained unmatched. The CDR3 is 13 amino acids. CDR3 region: CASSDDRGEPQHF. CDR3 DNA sequence: TGTGCCAGCAGTGATGACAGGGGAGAGCCCCAGCATTTT. The full variable domain, completed using reference TRBV2 and TRBJ1-5, is EPEVTQTPSHQVTQMGQEVILRCVPISNHLYFYWYRQILGQKVEFLVSFYNNEISEKSEIFDDQFSVERPDGSNFTLKIRSTKLEDSAMYFCASSDDRGEPQHFGDGTRLSIL.

V gene TRBV2 combines with J gene TRBJ1-2, with D perhaps matching TRBD1 (5 bases). Germline V lookup: CDR1 SNHLY, CDR2 FYNNEI. With 5 bases removed from V and 2 bases from J, the gap between germline ends came to 9 bases. This CDR3 is 13 amino acids long. CDR3 coding DNA: TGTGCCAGCAGTCGGGGACTCAACTATGGCTACACCTTC. Translated: CASSRGLNYGYTF.

The chain carries TRBV7-9 and TRBJ2-7, with D perhaps being TRBD1 or TRBD2 (5 bases each). Germline V CDR1 and CDR2: SEHNR, FQNEAQ (reference sequence). The CDR3 has 15 residues. V was pared by 5 bases and J by 3 bases, with 17 bases between. As DNA, the CDR3 is TGTGCCAGCAGCCGAAGCCGGGACGGGTACTACGAGCAGTACTTC. It specifies CASSRSRDGYYEQYF.

The chain has TRBV6-5 and TRBJ2-7; TRBD2 matches 12 bases. V was clipped by 3 bases and J by 5 bases; unmatched bases: 5. There are 15 residues in the CDR3. Germline loops: CDR1 MNHEY, CDR2 SVGAGI. CDR3 bases: TGTGCCAGCAGTTATACTAGCGGGAGGCGTGACGAGCAGTACTTC. As protein: CASSYTSGRRDEQYF.

The chain has TRBV7-3 and TRBJ2-1; D ambiguous. In germline, CDR1 is SGHTA, CDR2 FQGTGA. This CDR3 is built from 15 residues. V was shortened by 1 base and J by 10 bases, with 17 bases between the two germline ends. CDR3 nucleotides: TGTGCCAGCAGCTTAAGAGGAACTTCACAAGAGGAGCAGTTCTTC. This codes for CASSLRGTSQEEQFF.

The table lists this clone with a count of one. CDR3 sequence: CATQPQTGANEQYF. DNA for the CDR3: TGTGCCACCCAACCCCAGACAGGGGCCAACGAGCAGTACTTC. The chain employs TRBV19 and TRBJ2-7; TRBD1 agrees at 8 bases. CDR1 and CDR2 (germline): LNHDA, SQIVND (reference sequence). CDR3 length: 14 amino acids. Trimming at V came to 10 bases and at J to 5 bases, leaving 13 bases not matched to a gene.

The V call is TRBV28, the J call TRBJ2-2; D is perhaps TRBD1 or TRBD2 (5 bases each). This CDR3 region has 15 residues. Deletions cut 1 base from V and 4 bases from J, with 10 bases between. In germline, CDR1 is MDHEN, CDR2 SYDVKM. The chain's CDR3 is CASSLYVRGTGELFF. Written as DNA, the CDR3 is TGTGCCAGCAGTTTATATGTGAGGGGCACCGGGGAGCTGTTTTTT.

The chain links TRBV9 to TRBJ1-1, with D possibly matching TRBD1 (6 bases). V dropped 3 bases and J dropped 3 bases, with 15 bases sitting between them. The CDR3 is 15 residues long. CDR1 and CDR2 from the germline V gene are SGDLS and YYNGEE. The CDR3 sequence: CASSDARGGDTEAFF. Written as DNA, the CDR3 is TGTGCCAGCAGCGACGCCCGCGGGGGCGACACTGAAGCTTTCTTT.